These 10 T cell receptor beta chains originate from one sample sequenced in a study of identical twins. TCRdb analysed the 5' RACE reads with MiXCR anew, one entry per CDR3 protein. The sample carries around 1.7 million distinct CDR3 sequences, about 30% recorded once. Sequencing was performed on cord blood. The receptor set was obtained from a newborn girl in good health.

With respect to this clonotype: Relative to the germline gene, one junction end is altered; a read error may explain this. The genes are TRBV7-9 and TRBJ2-7, with 10 bases lining up with TRBD1. In germline, CDR1 is SEHNR, CDR2 FQNEAQ (reference sequence). The CDR3 consists of 15 residues. This CDR3 is CASSPRQGASYERYF. The CDR3 DNA is TGTGCCAGCAGCCCTCGACAGGGGGCCTCCTACGAGCGGTACTTC.

This clonotype has more than one count but fewer than ten. The rearrangement joins TRBV9 to TRBJ2-4; D possibly matches TRBD1 or TRBD2 (7 bases each). V was cut by 4 bases and J by 9 bases, with 20 bases left in between. Per germline, CDR1 SGDLS and CDR2 YYNGEE. The CDR3 is 15 amino acids. CDR3 DNA sequence: TGTGCCAGCAGCCCTCCCGCAGGGGGAGGGGGCATTCAGTACTTC. Its protein is CASSPPAGGGGIQYF.

The rearrangement links TRBV18 to TRBJ2-7; tentatively, D is TRBD2 (5 bases). V was clipped by 3 bases and J by 5 bases, with 11 bases between them. The CDR3 has 13 amino acids. Looked up from germline, CDR1 is KGHSH and CDR2 is LQKENI. The CDR3, as DNA: TGTGCCAGCTCACCCTCGGGGATCCACGAGCAGTACTTC. This gives the protein CASSPSGIHEQYF.

The rearrangement links TRBV28 to TRBJ2-2; 7 nucleotides match TRBD1. Germline V gives CDR1 MDHEN, CDR2 SYDVKM. This CDR3 is built from 11 residues. The V and J ends lost 6 bases and 9 bases, in that order; junction bases with no gene match: 1. CDR3 DNA: TGTGCCAGCAGACAGGGGAGGGAGCTGTTTTTT. Its protein is CASRQGRELFF.

The CDR3 spells CASSWDRANLGDTQYF. The CDR3 DNA follows: TGTGCCAGCAGCTGGGACAGGGCGAACCTCGGAGATACGCAGTATTTT. The chain combines TRBV11-1 with TRBJ2-3; 9 bases line up with TRBD1. The CDR3 consists of 16 residues. The germline CDR1 and CDR2 sequences are SGHAT and FQDESV (reference sequence). Germline trimming cut 4 bases from V and 5 bases from J; bases unmatched to any gene: 10. The whole variable domain, remainder taken from reference TRBV11-1 and TRBJ2-3, is EAEVAQSPRYKITEKSQAVAFWCDPISGHATLYWYRQILGQGPELLVQFQDESVVDDSQLPKDRFSAERLKGVDSTLKIQPAELGDSAMYLCASSWDRANLGDTQYFGPGTRLTVL.

The chain uses TRBV20-1 and TRBJ2-1; D gene ambiguous. CDR1 and CDR2 from the germline V gene are DFQATT and SNEGSKA (reference sequence). The CDR3 sequence is 12 residues long. Trimming stripped 3 bases from V and 10 bases from J, with 13 bases between. The CDR3 reads CSASYSTMEQFF. For the CDR3, the DNA is TGCAGTGCTAGTTACTCGACCATGGAGCAGTTCTTC.

This sequence joins TRBV12-3 or TRBV12-4 and TRBJ2-7; 14 positions match TRBD2. The CDR3 sequence is 17 residues long. Losses at the gene ends were 2 bases for V and 2 bases for J; bases not matched to a gene: 5. CDR3 in amino acids: CASSLTRTSGRTYEQYF. For the CDR3, the DNA is TGTGCCAGCAGTTTAACCCGGACTAGCGGGAGGACCTACGAGCAGTACTTC.

This chain joins TRBV4-1 and TRBJ2-1; TRBD2 agrees at 7 bases. Germline V gene data show CDR1 as MGHRA and CDR2 as YSYEKL. J lost 4 bases, V lost 2 bases, and 8 bases had no gene match. This CDR3 has 16 residues. The CDR3 DNA reads TGCGCCAGCAGCCAACTCGGACTAGATGTATACAATGAGCAGTTCTTC. This sequence encodes CASSQLGLDVYNEQFF.

The V gene is TRBV2, the J gene TRBJ2-2, with a possible D match to TRBD1 (6 bases). Per germline, CDR1 SNHLY and CDR2 FYNNEI. The CDR3 is made up of 16 amino acids. V gave up 6 bases and J gave up 5 bases, with 19 bases separating them. This chain's CDR3 is CASRPRDTPKTGELFF. CDR3 DNA sequence: TGTGCCAGCAGGCCCCGGGACACCCCTAAAACCGGGGAGCTGTTTTTT.

The V call is TRBV12-3 or TRBV12-4, the J call TRBJ1-5; 9 bases align to TRBD1. CDR3 length: 14 residues. V shed 4 bases and J 6 bases; nucleotides not matched to a gene: 4. CDR3 DNA sequence: TGTGCCAGCAGTTCCCACAGGGGGCGTCAGCCCCAGCATTTT. Protein sequence: CASSSHRGRQPQHF.